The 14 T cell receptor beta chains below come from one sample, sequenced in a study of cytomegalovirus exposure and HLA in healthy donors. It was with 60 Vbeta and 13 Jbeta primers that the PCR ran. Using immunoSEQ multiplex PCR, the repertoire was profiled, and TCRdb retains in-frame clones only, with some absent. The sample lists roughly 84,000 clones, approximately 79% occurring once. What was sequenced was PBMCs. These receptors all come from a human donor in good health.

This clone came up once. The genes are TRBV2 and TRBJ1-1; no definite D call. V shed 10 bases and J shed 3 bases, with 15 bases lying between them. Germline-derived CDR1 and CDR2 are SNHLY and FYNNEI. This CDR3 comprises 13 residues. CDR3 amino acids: CATSGEEDTEAFF. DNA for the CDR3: TGTGCCACCTCCGGGGAAGAAGACACTGAAGCTTTCTTT.

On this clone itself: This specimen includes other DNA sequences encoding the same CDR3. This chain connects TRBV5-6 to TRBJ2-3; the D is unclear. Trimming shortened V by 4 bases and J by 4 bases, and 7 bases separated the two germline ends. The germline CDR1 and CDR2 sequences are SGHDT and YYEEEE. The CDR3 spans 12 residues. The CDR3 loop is CASSLGADTQYF. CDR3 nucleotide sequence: TGTGCCAGCAGCCTGGGCGCAGATACGCAGTATTTT.

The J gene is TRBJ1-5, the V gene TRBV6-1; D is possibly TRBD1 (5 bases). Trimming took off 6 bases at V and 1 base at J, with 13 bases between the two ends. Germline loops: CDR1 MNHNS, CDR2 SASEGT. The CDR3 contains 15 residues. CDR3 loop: CASRGGKGSNQPQHF. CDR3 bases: TGTGCCAGCAGGGGGGGAAAGGGGAGCAATCAGCCCCAGCATTTT.

CDR3 region: CASSHGLAGQDRSYEQYF. For the CDR3, the DNA is TGTGCCAGTAGTCACGGACTAGCGGGTCAGGATAGATCCTACGAGCAGTACTTC. This chain uses TRBV19 with TRBJ2-7; 11 bases fit TRBD2. The germline V gene encodes CDR1 LNHDA and CDR2 SQIVND (reference sequence). With 5 bases clipped from V and 1 base from J, the junction kept 13 bases outside the gene matches. The CDR3 covers 18 residues.

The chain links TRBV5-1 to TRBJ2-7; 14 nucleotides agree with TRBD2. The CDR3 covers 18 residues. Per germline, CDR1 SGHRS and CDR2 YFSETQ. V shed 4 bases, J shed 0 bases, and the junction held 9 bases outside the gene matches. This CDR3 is CASSVGLAGGQTSYEQYF. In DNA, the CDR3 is TGCGCCAGCAGCGTAGGACTAGCGGGGGGCCAAACCTCCTACGAGCAGTACTTC.

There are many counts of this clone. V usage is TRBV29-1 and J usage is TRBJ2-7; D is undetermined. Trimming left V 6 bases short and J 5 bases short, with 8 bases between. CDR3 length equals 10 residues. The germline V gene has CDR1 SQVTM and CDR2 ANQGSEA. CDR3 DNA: TGCAGCGTAACAGCCAACGAGCAGTACTTC. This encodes CSVTANEQYF.

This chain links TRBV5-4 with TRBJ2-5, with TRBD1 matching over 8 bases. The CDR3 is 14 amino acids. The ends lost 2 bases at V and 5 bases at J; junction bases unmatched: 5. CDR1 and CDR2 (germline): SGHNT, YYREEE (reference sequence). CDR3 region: CASSLDRGRETQYF. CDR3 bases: TGTGCCAGCAGCTTAGACAGGGGCAGGGAGACCCAGTACTTC.

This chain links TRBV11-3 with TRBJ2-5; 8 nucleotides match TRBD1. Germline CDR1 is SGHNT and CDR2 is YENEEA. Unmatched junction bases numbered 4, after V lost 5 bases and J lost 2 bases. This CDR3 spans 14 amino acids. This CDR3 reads CASSNRDRQETQYF. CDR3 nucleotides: TGTGCCAGCAGCAACCGGGACAGGCAAGAGACCCAGTACTTC. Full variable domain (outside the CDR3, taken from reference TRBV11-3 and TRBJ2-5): EAGVVQSPRYKIIEKKQPVAFWCNPISGHNTLYWYLQNLGQGPELLIRYENEEAVDDSQLPKDRFSAERLKGVDSTLKIQPAELGDSAVYLCASSNRDRQETQYFGPGTRLLVL.

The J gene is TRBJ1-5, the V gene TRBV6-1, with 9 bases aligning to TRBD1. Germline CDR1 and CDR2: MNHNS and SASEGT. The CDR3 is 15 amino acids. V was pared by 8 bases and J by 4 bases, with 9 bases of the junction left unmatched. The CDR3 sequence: CASGQPGQGNQPQHF. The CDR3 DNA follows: TGTGCCAGCGGTCAACCGGGACAGGGAAATCAGCCCCAGCATTTT.

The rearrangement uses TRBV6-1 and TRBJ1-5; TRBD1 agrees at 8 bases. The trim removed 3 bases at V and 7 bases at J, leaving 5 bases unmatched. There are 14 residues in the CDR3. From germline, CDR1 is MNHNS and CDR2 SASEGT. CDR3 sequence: CASSDNRGYQPQHF. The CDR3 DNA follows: TGTGCCAGCAGTGATAACAGGGGGTACCAGCCCCAGCATTTT.

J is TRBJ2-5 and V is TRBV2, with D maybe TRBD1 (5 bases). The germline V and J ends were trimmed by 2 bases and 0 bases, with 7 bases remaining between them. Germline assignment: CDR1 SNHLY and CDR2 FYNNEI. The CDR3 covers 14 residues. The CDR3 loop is CASSEQGHQETQYF. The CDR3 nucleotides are TGTGCCAGCAGTGAACAGGGCCACCAAGAGACCCAGTACTTC.

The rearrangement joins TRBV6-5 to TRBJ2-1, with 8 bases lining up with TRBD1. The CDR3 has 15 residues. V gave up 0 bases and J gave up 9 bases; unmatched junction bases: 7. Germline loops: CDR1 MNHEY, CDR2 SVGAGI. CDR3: CASSYSGRGRFEQFF. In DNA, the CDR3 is TGTGCCAGCAGTTACTCTGGCAGGGGGCGGTTTGAGCAGTTCTTC.

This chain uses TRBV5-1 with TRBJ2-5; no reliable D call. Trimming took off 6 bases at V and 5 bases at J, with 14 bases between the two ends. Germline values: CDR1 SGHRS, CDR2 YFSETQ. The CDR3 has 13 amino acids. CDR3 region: CASTLNSRETQYF. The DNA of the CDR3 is TGCGCCAGCACATTAAATAGCCGGGAGACCCAGTACTTC. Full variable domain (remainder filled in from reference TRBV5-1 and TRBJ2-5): KAGVTQTPRYLIKTRGQQVTLSCSPISGHRSVSWYQQTPGQGLQFLFEYFSETQRNKGNFPGRFSGRQFSNSRSEMNVSTLELGDSALYLCASTLNSRETQYFGPGTRLLVL.

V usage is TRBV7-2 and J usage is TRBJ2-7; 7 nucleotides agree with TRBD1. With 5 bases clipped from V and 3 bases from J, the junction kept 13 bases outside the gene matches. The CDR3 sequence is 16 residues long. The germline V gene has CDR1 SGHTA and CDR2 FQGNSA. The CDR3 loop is CASSPRPQGTVYEQYF. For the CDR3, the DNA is TGTGCCAGCAGCCCAAGACCCCAAGGGACAGTCTACGAGCAGTACTTC.